These 23 T cell receptor beta chains were sequenced from one sample in a study of identical twins. Using its own MiXCR run on the 5' RACE reads, TCRdb lists one record per CDR3 protein. This table holds 1.5 million to 2 million distinct CDR3 sequences, about 32% found once. Material for sequencing was cord blood. These receptors all stem from a newborn girl in good health.

The rearrangement links TRBV3-1 to TRBJ2-1; D unclear. V was clipped by 3 bases and J by 10 bases, with 13 bases between them. This CDR3 is 13 amino acids long. Per the germline V gene, CDR1 is LGHDT and CDR2 is YNNKEL (reference sequence). The CDR3 here is CASSQSRTSEQFF. The CDR3 DNA reads TGTGCCAGCAGCCAGTCTCGGACCTCCGAGCAGTTCTTC.

CDR3 sequence reads: CASSFGTQSYEQYF. CDR3 DNA: TGTGCCAGCAGTTTTGGCACCCAATCCTACGAGCAGTACTTC. This chain links TRBV12-3 or TRBV12-4 with TRBJ2-7, with no clear D. This CDR3 is 14 amino acids long. V lost 3 bases, J lost 1 base, and 10 bases lay in between.

This rearrangement joins TRBV5-1 to TRBJ1-1; D uncertain. Germline V gene lookup returns CDR1 SGHRS and CDR2 YFSETQ. The CDR3 totals 14 residues. V lost 2 bases and J lost 6, with 14 bases in between. This chain's CDR3 is CASSLRVGGSEAFF. Written as DNA, the CDR3 is TGCGCCAGCAGCTTAAGGGTTGGTGGCTCTGAAGCTTTCTTT.

This clonotype was seen a few times. The chain has TRBV7-9 and TRBJ2-7; possibly TRBD1 or TRBD2 for D (5 bases each). CDR1 and CDR2 from the germline V gene are SEHNR and FQNEAQ (reference sequence). Trimming removed 5 bases from V and 3 bases from J, with 14 bases in between. This CDR3 is 14 amino acids long. The DNA for the CDR3 is TGTGCCAGCAGCCGGGACGGAATTCTCTACGAGCAGTACTTC. Its translation: CASSRDGILYEQYF.

In this sample, this clonotype turned up once. The genes are TRBV19 and TRBJ1-1; tentative D call: TRBD1 (5 bases). Germline V gives CDR1 LNHDA, CDR2 SQIVND (reference sequence). Trimming removed 7 bases at V and 6 bases at J, with 18 bases between. The CDR3 extends over 14 amino acids. The CDR3 loop reads CASNIGGRGSEAFF. The CDR3 DNA sequence: TGTGCCAGTAACATCGGGGGTAGAGGGTCTGAAGCTTTCTTT.

This clonotype has only a few counts. The V call is TRBV6-5, the J call TRBJ2-7, with 7 bases identical to TRBD1. The germline V gene has CDR1 MNHEY and CDR2 SVGAGI. Trimming took 6 bases from V and 2 from J; bases not matched to a gene: 10. This CDR3 contains 15 residues. Written as DNA, the CDR3 is TGTGCCAGCAGACCCATCCGGGACAGAACCTACGAGCAGTACTTC. This sequence encodes CASRPIRDRTYEQYF.

This clonotype was counted a few times. The gene calls are TRBV25-1 and TRBJ2-3; TRBD1 matches at 10 bases. The J segment lost 2 bases and the V segment lost 3 bases, leaving 11 bases of the junction unmatched. The CDR3 consists of 18 residues. Germline V gene lookup returns CDR1 MGHDK and CDR2 SYGVNS. The CDR3 region is CASSDTGTGATHTDTQYF. In nucleotides, the CDR3 is TGTGCCAGCAGTGACACCGGGACAGGGGCCACACACACAGATACGCAGTATTTT.

The chain couples TRBV21-1 to TRBJ2-1. TRBV21-1 counts as a pseudogene. This CDR3 contains 13 residues. The CDR3 coding sequence is TGTGCCAGCAGCAAGTTGTGGCACAATGAGCAGTTCTTC. This encodes CASSKLWHNEQFF.

The chain joins TRBV28 to TRBJ2-7, with 8 positions matching TRBD2. The J segment lost 3 bases and the V segment lost 8 bases, leaving 12 bases of the junction unmatched. Germline V lookup: CDR1 MDHEN, CDR2 SYDVKM. The CDR3 is made up of 15 amino acids. CDR3 in DNA: TGTGCCAGCGCAACCAGTAGCGGGATGGACTACGAGCAGTACTTC. Protein product: CASATSSGMDYEQYF.

The chain recombines TRBV28 with TRBJ2-3; weak D call: TRBD2 (6 bases). Germline-derived CDR1 and CDR2 are MDHEN and SYDVKM. The V end lost 11 bases, the J end lost 4 bases, and 13 bases lay between the germline ends. The CDR3 spans 12 residues. The CDR3 sequence is CACGALADTQYF. The CDR3 DNA reads as TGTGCCTGCGGGGCCCTCGCAGATACGCAGTATTTT.

This chain connects TRBV5-1 to TRBJ2-3, with D maybe TRBD2 (6 bases). The CDR3 extends over 15 amino acids. V was trimmed by 7 bases and J by 0 bases, leaving 15 bases between them. Germline V gene sequence: CDR1 SGHRS, CDR2 YFSETQ. CDR3 sequence: CASGPGLLSTDTQYF. In DNA form, the CDR3 reads TGCGCCAGCGGTCCGGGACTCCTTAGCACAGATACGCAGTATTTT.

The rearrangement uses TRBV28 and TRBJ2-1, with D possibly matching TRBD1 (6 bases). The CDR3 loop spans 14 amino acids. V dropped 6 bases and J dropped 13 bases, with 22 bases sitting between them. Germline loops: CDR1 MDHEN, CDR2 SYDVKM. The CDR3 sequence is CASRTQGSLETQFF. For the CDR3, the DNA is TGTGCCAGCAGAACACAGGGTTCACTAGAGACCCAGTTCTTC. Filled out from reference TRBV28 and TRBJ2-1, the complete variable domain reads DVKVTQSSRYLVKRTGEKVFLECVQDMDHENMFWYRQDPGLGLRLIYFSYDVKMKEKGDIPEGYSVSREKKERFSLILESASTNQTSMYLCASRTQGSLETQFFGPGTRLTVL.

The table lists this clonotype with a count of one. V is TRBV20-1 and J is TRBJ2-4; 10 bases are shared with TRBD2. The DNA end favors TRBJ2-7, so the J call may be wrong. The germline gives CDR1 DFQATT, CDR2 SNEGSKA (reference sequence). The CDR3 covers 13 residues. CDR3 DNA: TGCAGTGCTACTAGCGGGGGTAAGGACGAGCAGTACTTC. This gives the protein CSATSGGKDEQYF.

This clonotype turned up a few times. V and J are TRBV4-2 and TRBJ1-1, with TRBD1 matching 11 bases. Unmatched junction bases numbered 5, after V lost 7 bases and J lost 4 bases. Germline loops: CDR1 LGHNA, CDR2 YNFKEQ. The CDR3 totals 14 residues. The CDR3 DNA is TGTGCCAGCATCGGGACAGGGGGGTTCACTGAAGCTTTCTTT. Its protein product is CASIGTGGFTEAFF.

This clonotype has only a few counts. The V gene is TRBV20-1, the J gene TRBJ2-7; 13 bases are a match to TRBD2. The CDR3 loop spans 19 amino acids. Germline trimming cut 0 bases from V and 6 bases from J; bases unmatched to any gene: 17. Germline values: CDR1 DFQATT, CDR2 SNEGSKA (reference sequence). Written as DNA, the CDR3 is TGCAGTGCTAGAGATTACGGGACTAGCGGGGCCAAGCGACTACTCGAGCAGTACTTC. The encoded protein is CSARDYGTSGAKRLLEQYF.

The rearrangement uses TRBV28 and TRBJ2-1; 12 nucleotides match TRBD1. CDR3 size: 18 residues. CDR1 MDHEN and CDR2 SYDVKM come from the germline V gene. The J segment lost 0 bases and the V segment lost 8 bases, leaving 11 bases of the junction unmatched. This chain's CDR3 is CASAPGQGALSSYNEQFF. CDR3 nucleotide sequence: TGTGCCAGCGCCCCGGGACAGGGGGCCTTGAGCTCCTACAATGAGCAGTTCTTC.

This clonotype was seen many times. The chain carries TRBV9 and TRBJ2-5; 7 bases are a match to TRBD1. V lost 2 bases to trimming and J lost 3 bases; unmatched junction nucleotides: 7. Germline CDR1 reads SGDLS; CDR2 reads YYNGEE. CDR3 length equals 15 residues. CDR3 nucleotide sequence: TGTGCCAGCAGCGTTTCTCCGGGACAGAAAGAGACCCAGTACTTC. This translates into CASSVSPGQKETQYF.

V and J are TRBV7-2 and TRBJ1-2; D is uncertain. This CDR3 has 17 amino acids. Germline CDR1 is SGHTA and CDR2 is FQGNSA. V was trimmed by 0 bases and J by 5 bases, leaving 19 bases between them. The CDR3 bases are TGTGCCAGCAGCTTAGCTCTCTCCGCAGCACAGCAGTATGGCTACACCTTC. Translation gives CASSLALSAAQQYGYTF. The variable domain in full, completed from reference TRBV7-2 and TRBJ1-2, reads GAGVSQSPSNKVTEKGKDVELRCDPISGHTALYWYRQSLGQGLEFLIYFQGNSAPDKSGLPSDRFSAERTGGSVSTLTIQRTQQEDSAVYLCASSLALSAAQQYGYTFGSGTRLTVV.

A few counts support this clonotype. V is TRBV15 and J is TRBJ2-4, with D possibly TRBD2 on 5 matching bases. Germline CDR1 and CDR2: LNHNV and YYDKDF (reference sequence). CDR3 length equals 17 residues. Trimming stripped 0 bases from V and 7 bases from J, with 19 bases between. Here the CDR3 reads CATSRDRGLASRNIQYF. The CDR3 DNA is TGTGCCACCAGCAGAGATCGAGGGCTAGCAAGTAGGAACATTCAGTACTTC.

This chain joins TRBV6-7 and TRBJ2-1, with 7 bases matching TRBD1. TRBV6-7 is an open reading frame, and its role is uncertain. J lost 4 bases, V lost 2 bases, and 11 bases had no gene match. CDR3 length: 17 residues. The CDR3 sequence is CASSYGSRDRIYNEQFF. The CDR3 DNA reads as TGTGCCAGCAGTTACGGCAGCCGGGACAGAATTTACAATGAGCAGTTCTTC.

This clonotype has a handful of counts. This chain joins TRBV11-2 and TRBJ1-2, with D maybe TRBD1 (6 bases). There are 14 residues in the CDR3. V lost 1 base and J lost 6, with 12 bases in between. The germline V gene encodes CDR1 SGHAT and CDR2 FQNNGV. The CDR3 DNA follows: TGTGCCAGCAGCTTAGGGGGGCACAGGGATGGCTACACCTTC. Residues: CASSLGGHRDGYTF.

This clonotype has more than one count but fewer than ten. In nucleotides, the CDR3 is TGCAGCGTTGAAGAGAGCAGGGTCTACAATGAGCAGTTCTTC. It translates to CSVEESRVYNEQFF. This chain uses TRBV29-1 with TRBJ2-1; possible D gene TRBD1, 5 bases. Germline assignment: CDR1 SQVTM and CDR2 ANQGSEA. Between the trimmed V and J ends, which lost 0 bases and 3 bases, there was a span of 9 bases. The CDR3 is 14 residues long.

This clonotype was seen a handful of times. CDR3 sequence (DNA): TGCAGCGTTGAAGTAGGTGGGACAGCCACCGGGGAGCTGTTTTTT. It codes for CSVEVGGTATGELFF. The gene calls are TRBV29-1 and TRBJ2-2; 7 bases agree with TRBD1. Germline CDR1 reads SQVTM; CDR2 reads ANQGSEA. The CDR3 is made up of 15 amino acids. V shed 1 base, J shed 4 bases, and the junction held 6 bases outside the gene matches.